These 14 T cell receptor beta chains were all obtained from the same sample, sequenced in a study of T cells in narcolepsy. This table comes from immunoSEQ multiplex PCR, and its TCRdb copy is limited to in-frame clones, with some not included. The table has 30,000 to 35,000 clones, over 80% seen once. The sample comprised memory (CD45RA-) CD4+ T cells from blood. Every receptor here comes from a human donor in good health.

The chain employs TRBV30 and TRBJ2-6; 9 bases are shared with TRBD2. The V gene end was trimmed by 7 bases and the J gene end by 4 bases; junction bases not matched to a gene: 5. The CDR3 extends over 14 amino acids. Germline V lookup: CDR1 GTSNPN, CDR2 SVGIG (reference sequence). CDR3 coding DNA: TGTGCCTCGCGGGGGGGCTTCGGGGCCAACGTCCTGACTTTC. The encoded protein is CASRGGFGANVLTF.

This chain uses TRBV4-3 with TRBJ2-2; D uncertain. The CDR3 runs to 14 residues. V was shortened by 0 bases and J by 6 bases, with 8 bases between the two germline ends. The germline CDR1 and CDR2 sequences are LGHNA and YSLEER. The CDR3 DNA follows: TGCGCCAGCAGCCAAGACAGGCTCCCCGGGGAGCTGTTTTTT. Amino acids: CASSQDRLPGELFF.

The rearrangement joins TRBV6-5 to TRBJ2-7, with 10 bases that match TRBD2. Germline lookup yields CDR1 MNHEY and CDR2 SVGAGI. V was clipped by 6 bases and J by 3 bases; unmatched bases: 8. This CDR3 is 15 amino acids long. CDR3 DNA: TGTGCCAGCAGCAAATACGGGACTAGCGACTACGAGCAGTACTTC. It translates to CASSKYGTSDYEQYF.

This chain links TRBV19 with TRBJ1-5; 11 bases map to TRBD1. Looked up from germline, CDR1 is LNHDA and CDR2 is SQIVND (reference sequence). Trimming cost V 5 bases and J 0 bases; bases outside gene matches: 9. The CDR3 runs to 18 residues. The CDR3 region has the DNA TGTGCCAGTAGTCAGGGACAGGGGGGAGGTAATAGCAATCAGCCCCAGCATTTT. Translation gives CASSQGQGGGNSNQPQHF.

The rearrangement links TRBV28 to TRBJ1-2, with D possibly being TRBD1 (6 bases). Germline V gene data show CDR1 as MDHEN and CDR2 as SYDVKM. The CDR3 extends over 13 amino acids. Trimming took 4 bases from V and 2 from J, leaving 8 bases between them. The CDR3 DNA reads TGTGCCAGCAGTTCGGACAGAAACTATGGCTACACCTTC. Translation gives CASSSDRNYGYTF.

The sample holds one count of this clone. The chain recombines TRBV7-9 with TRBJ2-7, with TRBD2 as a possible D gene (5 bases). V lost 5 bases to trimming and J lost 11 bases, with 19 bases between them. The CDR3 length is 13 residues. Germline-derived CDR1 and CDR2 are SEHNR and FQNEAQ (reference sequence). The CDR3 reads CASSRLETPGKYF. CDR3 coding DNA: TGTGCCAGCAGCCGCCTTGAGACCCCGGGGAAGTACTTC.

This clone was found once. The chain couples TRBV7-3 to TRBJ2-1; 9 bases match TRBD1. Trimming took 3 bases from V and 7 from J; bases not matched to a gene: 4. Looked up from germline, CDR1 is SGHTA and CDR2 is FQGTGA. There are 14 residues in the CDR3. CDR3 sequence (DNA): TGTGCCAGCAGCTTGGGACAGGGTAAGAATGAGCAGTTCTTC. Translated, it gives CASSLGQGKNEQFF. Full variable domain (missing parts from reference TRBV7-3 and TRBJ2-1): GAGVSQTPSNKVTEKGKYVELRCDPISGHTALYWYRQSLGQGPEFLIYFQGTGAADDSGLPNDRFFAVRPEGSVSTLKIQRTERGDSAVYLCASSLGQGKNEQFFGPGTRLTVL.

V gene TRBV30 combines with J gene TRBJ2-1; D is possibly TRBD2 (6 bases). There are 13 residues in the CDR3. Germline CDR1 and CDR2: GTSNPN and SVGIG (reference sequence). Trimming took off 4 bases at V and 6 bases at J, with 13 bases between the two ends. CDR3 protein: CAWKKLAINEQFF. Here the CDR3 DNA reads TGTGCCTGGAAAAAGCTAGCGATCAATGAGCAGTTCTTC.

This clone is a singleton in its sample. The V and J genes are TRBV5-5 and TRBJ1-2; 7 bases are shared with TRBD1. The CDR3 is made up of 16 amino acids. The germline V gene encodes CDR1 SGHKS and CDR2 YYEKEE (reference sequence). Germline trimming cut 4 bases from V and 2 bases from J; bases unmatched to any gene: 11. The CDR3 loop is CASSPLGQGGNYGYTF. CDR3 DNA sequence: TGTGCCAGCAGCCCACTGGGGCAGGGGGGAAACTATGGCTACACCTTC. Supplemented by reference TRBV5-5 and TRBJ1-2, the full variable domain reads DAGVTQSPTHLIKTRGQQVTLRCSPISGHKSVSWYQQVLGQGPQFIFQYYEKEERGRGNFPDRFSARQFPNYSSELNVNALLLGDSALYLCASSPLGQGGNYGYTFGSGTRLTVV.

This clone was counted a single time. This CDR3 is also generated by other DNA sequences in the sample. The V gene is TRBV5-4, the J gene TRBJ2-5; 9 bases line up with TRBD1. This CDR3 is 16 amino acids long. CDR1 and CDR2 from the germline V gene are SGHNT and YYREEE (reference sequence). V lost 4 bases to trimming and J lost 3 bases; unmatched junction nucleotides: 10. This CDR3 is CASSREMGQGKETQYF. The CDR3 coding sequence is TGTGCCAGCAGCCGAGAGATGGGACAGGGAAAAGAGACCCAGTACTTC.

The rearrangement uses TRBV5-4 and TRBJ1-5; TRBD1 matches 9 bases. After removal of 4 bases from V and 4 bases from J, the junction contained 3 bases not matched to a gene. There are 14 residues in the CDR3. Germline assignment: CDR1 SGHNT and CDR2 YYREEE (reference sequence). The CDR3 region is CASSRDRENQPQHF. The DNA for the CDR3 is TGTGCCAGCAGCCGGGACAGGGAAAATCAGCCCCAGCATTTT.

This chain links TRBV20-1 with TRBJ2-3; the D is unclear. CDR1 DFQATT and CDR2 SNEGSKA come from the germline V gene (reference sequence). The CDR3 extends over 11 amino acids. V lost 3 bases to trimming and J lost 2 bases, with 3 bases between them. The CDR3 loop is CSARATDTQYF. The DNA of the CDR3 is TGCAGTGCTAGGGCCACAGATACGCAGTATTTT.

The chain has TRBV7-2 and TRBJ2-7, with TRBD1 matching over 7 bases. Germline values: CDR1 SGHTA, CDR2 FQGNSA. Trimming cost V 3 bases and J 1 base; bases outside gene matches: 3. The CDR3 is 14 amino acids. CDR3 sequence (DNA): TGTGCCAGCAGCTTCTTGGACAGGTCCTACGAGCAGTACTTC. Its translation: CASSFLDRSYEQYF. Combining the CDR3 with reference TRBV7-2 and TRBJ2-7 gives the whole variable domain GAGVSQSPSNKVTEKGKDVELRCDPISGHTALYWYRQSLGQGLEFLIYFQGNSAPDKSGLPSDRFSAERTGGSVSTLTIQRTQQEDSAVYLCASSFLDRSYEQYFGPGTRLTVT.

The chain joins TRBV19 to TRBJ2-3; D is unresolved. The V gene's germline CDR1 is LNHDA and CDR2 SQIVND (reference sequence). This CDR3 has 15 residues. The V and J ends lost 6 bases and 4 bases respectively, with 17 bases between them. The CDR3 reads CASSLQSHRPDTQYF. Written as DNA, the CDR3 is TGTGCCAGTAGCCTACAGAGCCATCGCCCAGATACGCAGTATTTT. Looking up the rest from reference TRBV19 and TRBJ2-3 gives the full variable domain: DGGITQSPKYLFRKEGQNVTLSCEQNLNHDAMYWYRQDPGQGLRLIYYSQIVNDFQKGDIAEGYSVSREKKESFPLTVTSAQKNPTAFYLCASSLQSHRPDTQYFGPGTRLTVL.